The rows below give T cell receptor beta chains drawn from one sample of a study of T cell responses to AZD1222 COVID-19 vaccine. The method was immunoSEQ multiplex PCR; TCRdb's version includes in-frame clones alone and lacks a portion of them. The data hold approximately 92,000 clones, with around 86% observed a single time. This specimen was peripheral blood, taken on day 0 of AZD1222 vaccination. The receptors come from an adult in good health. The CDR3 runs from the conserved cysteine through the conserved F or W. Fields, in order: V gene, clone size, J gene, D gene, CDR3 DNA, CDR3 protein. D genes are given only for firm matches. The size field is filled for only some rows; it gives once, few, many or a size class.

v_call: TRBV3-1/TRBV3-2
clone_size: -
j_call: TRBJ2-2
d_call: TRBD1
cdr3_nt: TGTGCCAGCAGACCTAGACAGGGACCGGGGGAGCTGTTTTTT
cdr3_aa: CASRPRQGPGELFF

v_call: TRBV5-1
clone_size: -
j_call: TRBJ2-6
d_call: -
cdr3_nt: TGCGCCAGCAGGGAAACCACTAGCTCTGGGGCCAACGTCCTGACTTTC
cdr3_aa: CASRETTSSGANVLTF

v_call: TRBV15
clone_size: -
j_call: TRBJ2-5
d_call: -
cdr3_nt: TGTGCCACCAGCAGAGGGGGCGGAGAAGAGACCCAGTACTTC
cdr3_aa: CATSRGGGEETQYF

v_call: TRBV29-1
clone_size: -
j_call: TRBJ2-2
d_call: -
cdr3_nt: TGCAGCGCCTCTAAAACCGGGGAGCTGTTTTTT
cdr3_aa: CSASKTGELFF

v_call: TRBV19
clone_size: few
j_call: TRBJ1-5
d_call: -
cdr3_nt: TGTGCCAGTAGTATAAGAGGCACCGATCAGCCCCAGCATTTT
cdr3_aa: CASSIRGTDQPQHF

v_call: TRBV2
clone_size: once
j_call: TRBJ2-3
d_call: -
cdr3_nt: TGTGCCAGCAGTGAAGAAGTCTTCGACACGCAGTATTTT
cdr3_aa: CASSEEVFDTQYF

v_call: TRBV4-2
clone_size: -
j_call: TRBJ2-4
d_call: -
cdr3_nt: TGTGCCAGCAGCCAAGTTTTCGGAGAGCTCAAAAACATTCAGTACTTC
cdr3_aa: CASSQVFGELKNIQYF

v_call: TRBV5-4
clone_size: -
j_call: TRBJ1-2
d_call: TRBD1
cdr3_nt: TGTGCCAGCAGCCCCGCAGGGGGTCGGTATGGCTACACCTTC
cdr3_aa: CASSPAGGRYGYTF

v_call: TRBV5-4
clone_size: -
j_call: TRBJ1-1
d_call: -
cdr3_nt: TGTGCCAGCGAGCCCGGGGGGGTGAACACTGAAGCTTTCTTT
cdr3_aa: CASEPGGVNTEAFF

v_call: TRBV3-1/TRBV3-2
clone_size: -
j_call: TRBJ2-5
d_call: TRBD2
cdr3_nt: TGTGCCAGCAGCCAAGTACTAGCGGGGGGTCGGCAAGAGACCCAGTACTTC
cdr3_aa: CASSQVLAGGRQETQYF

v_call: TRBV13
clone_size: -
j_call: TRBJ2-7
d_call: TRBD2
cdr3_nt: TGTGCCAGCAGCCAAACTGGGACTAGCGGGAGTCCCCCCCACTTC
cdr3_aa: CASSQTGTSGSPPHF

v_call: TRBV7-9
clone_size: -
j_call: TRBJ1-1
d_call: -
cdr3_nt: TGTGCCAGCAGCTTCGCGGGGAACACTGAAGCTTTCTTT
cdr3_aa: CASSFAGNTEAFF

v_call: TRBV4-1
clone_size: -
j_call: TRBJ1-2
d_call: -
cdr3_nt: TGCGCCAGCAGCCAAGAGTGGCCCCGCGGGCATGGCTACACCTTC
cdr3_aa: CASSQEWPRGHGYTF

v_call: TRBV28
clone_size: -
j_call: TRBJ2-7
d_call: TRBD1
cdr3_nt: TGTGCCAGCATGGGGACAGGGGGCGCCTACGAGCAGTACTTC
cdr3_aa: CASMGTGGAYEQYF

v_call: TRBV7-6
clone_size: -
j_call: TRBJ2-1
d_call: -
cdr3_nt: TGTGCCAGCAGCTTAGTAGCCGGGCCAATCGGTGAAAGTGAGCAGTTCTTC
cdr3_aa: CASSLVAGPIGESEQFF

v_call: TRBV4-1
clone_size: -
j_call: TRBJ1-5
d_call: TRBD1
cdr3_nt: TGCGCCAGCAGCCAGGTACAGGGGAGCAATCAGCCCCAGCATTTT
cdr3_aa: CASSQVQGSNQPQHF

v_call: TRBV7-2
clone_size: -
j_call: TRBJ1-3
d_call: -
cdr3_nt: TGTGCCAGCAGGTCCGGCTCTGGAAACACCATATATTTT
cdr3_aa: CASRSGSGNTIYF

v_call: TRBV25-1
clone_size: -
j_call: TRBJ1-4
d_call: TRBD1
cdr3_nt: TGTGCCAGCAGTACACAGGGGGCAGGAGAAAAACTGTTTTTT
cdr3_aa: CASSTQGAGEKLFF

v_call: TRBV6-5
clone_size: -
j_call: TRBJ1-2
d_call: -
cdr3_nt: TGTGCCAGCCTCCCCAACAGGCAGAACAGACGGAGCTACACCTTC
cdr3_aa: CASLPNRQNRRSYTF

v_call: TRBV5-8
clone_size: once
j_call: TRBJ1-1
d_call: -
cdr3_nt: TGTGCCAGCCGTTATAGGACTGAAGCTTTCTTT
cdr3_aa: CASRYRTEAFF

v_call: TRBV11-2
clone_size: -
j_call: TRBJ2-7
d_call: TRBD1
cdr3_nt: TGTGCCAGCAGCCCGCCCCGGACAGGGTCCTCCTACGAGCAGTACTTC
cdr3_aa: CASSPPRTGSSYEQYF

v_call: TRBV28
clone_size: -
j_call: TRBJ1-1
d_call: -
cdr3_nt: TGTGCCAGCAGTTACCGACACGCGAACACTGAAGCTTTCTTT
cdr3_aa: CASSYRHANTEAFF

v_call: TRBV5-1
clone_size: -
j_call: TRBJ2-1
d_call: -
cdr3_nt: TGCGCCAGCAGCTTCGGGACTTCGAATTACAATGAGCAGTTCTTC
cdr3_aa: CASSFGTSNYNEQFF

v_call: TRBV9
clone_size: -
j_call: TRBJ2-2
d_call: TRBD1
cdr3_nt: TGTGCCAGCAGCGTAGCTAGGGACAGAGAGTCCGGGGAGCTGTTTTTT
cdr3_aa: CASSVARDRESGELFF

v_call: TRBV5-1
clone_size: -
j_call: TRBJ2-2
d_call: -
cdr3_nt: TGCGCCAGCAGCTGGGGCCAGACCGGGGAGCTGTTTTTT
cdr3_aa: CASSWGQTGELFF

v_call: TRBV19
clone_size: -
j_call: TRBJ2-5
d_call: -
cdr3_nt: TGTGCCAGCCGAGACAGAGTGATAGAGACCCAGTACTTC
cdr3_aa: CASRDRVIETQYF

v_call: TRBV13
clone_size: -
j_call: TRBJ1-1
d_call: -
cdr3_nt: TGTGCCAGCAGCTTGAGATACAGGACTCCTGTTGTAGGGGCTTTCTTT
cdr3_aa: CASSLRYRTPVVGAFF

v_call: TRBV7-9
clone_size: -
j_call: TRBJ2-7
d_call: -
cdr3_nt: TGTGCCAGCAGCAGCGGGACAGAGGCCTACGAGCAGTACTTC
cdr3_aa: CASSSGTEAYEQYF

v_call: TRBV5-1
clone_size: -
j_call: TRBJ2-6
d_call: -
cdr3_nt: TGCGCCAGCAGCGACGTATTACGCCCCTCTGGGGCCAACGTCCTGACTTTC
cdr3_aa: CASSDVLRPSGANVLTF

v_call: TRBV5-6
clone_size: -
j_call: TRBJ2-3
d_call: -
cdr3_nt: TGTGCCAGCAGGTTGACAGCTTCCCCAGGCACAGATACGCAGTATTTT
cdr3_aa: CASRLTASPGTDTQYF

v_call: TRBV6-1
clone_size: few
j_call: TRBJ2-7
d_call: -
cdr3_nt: TGTGCCAGCAGTGAGAGGGGGAGAGGGACCTACGAGCAGTACTTC
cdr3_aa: CASSERGRGTYEQYF

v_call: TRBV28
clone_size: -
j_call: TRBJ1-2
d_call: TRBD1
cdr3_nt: TGTGCCAGCAGTTTGACAGGGTTAGGAGGCTACACCTTC
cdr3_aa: CASSLTGLGGYTF

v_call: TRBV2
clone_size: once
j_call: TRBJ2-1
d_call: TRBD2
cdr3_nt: TGTGCCAGCAGTCGGATACTAGCGGGCTCCTACAATGAGCAGTTCTTC
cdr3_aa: CASSRILAGSYNEQFF

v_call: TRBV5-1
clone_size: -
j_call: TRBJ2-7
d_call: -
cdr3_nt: TGCGCCAGCAGCTTGGGGACTTTACAGAGCTCCTACGAGCAGTACTTC
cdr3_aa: CASSLGTLQSSYEQYF

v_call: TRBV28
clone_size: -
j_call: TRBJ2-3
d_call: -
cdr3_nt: TGTGCCAGCAGTCTAACAGATACGCAGTATTTT
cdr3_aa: CASSLTDTQYF

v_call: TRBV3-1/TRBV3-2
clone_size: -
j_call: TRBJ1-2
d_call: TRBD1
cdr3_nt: TGTGCCAGCAGCCCCTTGGGACAGTTCTATGGCTACACCTTC
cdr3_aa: CASSPLGQFYGYTF

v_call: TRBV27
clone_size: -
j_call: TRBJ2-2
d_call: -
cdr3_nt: TGTGCCAGCAGTCCAGGTTCGACCGGGGAGCTGTTTTTT
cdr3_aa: CASSPGSTGELFF

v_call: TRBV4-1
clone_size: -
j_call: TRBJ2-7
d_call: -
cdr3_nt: TGCGCCAGCAGCCAAGTCGGGACGTCCTCCTACGAGCAGTACTTC
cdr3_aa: CASSQVGTSSYEQYF

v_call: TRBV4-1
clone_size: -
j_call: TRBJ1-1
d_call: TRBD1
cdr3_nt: TGCGCCAGCAGCCAAGGACAGGGGGCTGACACTGAAGCTTTCTTT
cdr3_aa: CASSQGQGADTEAFF

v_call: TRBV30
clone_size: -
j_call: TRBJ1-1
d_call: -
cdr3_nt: TGTGCCTGGACAACAGGCCCTGAAGCTTTCTTT
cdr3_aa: CAWTTGPEAFF

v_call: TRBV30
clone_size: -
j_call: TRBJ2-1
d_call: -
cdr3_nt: TGTGCCGCCGACAGGCTTAGCTCCTACAATGAGCAGTTCTTC
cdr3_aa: CAADRLSSYNEQFF

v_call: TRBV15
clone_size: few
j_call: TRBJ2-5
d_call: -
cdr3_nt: TGTGCCACCAGCAGTGGGGTGGGCGTGGTGGAGACCCAGTACTTC
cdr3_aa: CATSSGVGVVETQYF

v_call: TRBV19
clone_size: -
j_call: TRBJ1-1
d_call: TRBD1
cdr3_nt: TGTGCCAGTAGTGTCACAGGGGGCATGAACACTGAAGCTTTCTTT
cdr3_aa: CASSVTGGMNTEAFF

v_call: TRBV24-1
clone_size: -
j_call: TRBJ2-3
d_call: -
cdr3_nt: TGTGCCACCAGTGCTACCGGTCCTTTTAACACAGATACGCAGTATTTT
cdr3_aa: CATSATGPFNTDTQYF

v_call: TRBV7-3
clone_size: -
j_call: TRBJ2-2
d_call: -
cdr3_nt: TGTGCCAGCAGCCAAGATTTCACCGGGGAGCTGTTTTTT
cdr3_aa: CASSQDFTGELFF

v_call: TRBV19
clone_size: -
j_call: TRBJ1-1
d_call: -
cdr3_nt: TGTGCCAGTAGTATAGCGCCAGGGGTGAACACTGAAGCTTTCTTT
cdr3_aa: CASSIAPGVNTEAFF

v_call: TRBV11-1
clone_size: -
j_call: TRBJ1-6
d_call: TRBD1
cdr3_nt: TGTGCCAGCAGCTCCCGGGACAGGGGGCCGAATTCACCCCTCCACTTT
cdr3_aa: CASSSRDRGPNSPLHF

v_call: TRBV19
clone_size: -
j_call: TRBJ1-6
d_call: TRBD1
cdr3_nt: TGTGCCAGTAGTACTACAGGGGATGAGAATTCACCCCTCCACTTT
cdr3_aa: CASSTTGDENSPLHF

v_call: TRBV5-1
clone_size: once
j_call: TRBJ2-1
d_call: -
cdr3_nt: TGCGCCAGCAGCTTGCCCGGGACCAACTACAATGAGCAGTTCTTC
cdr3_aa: CASSLPGTNYNEQFF

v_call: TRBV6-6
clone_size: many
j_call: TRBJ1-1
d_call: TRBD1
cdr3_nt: TGTGCCAGCAGTTACTTCACCGGGACAGGGAGTACTGAAGCTTTCTTT
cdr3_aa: CASSYFTGTGSTEAFF

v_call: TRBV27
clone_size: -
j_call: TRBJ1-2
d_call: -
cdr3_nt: TGTGCCAGCAGTTTACAAAGGAATCGTGGCTACACCTTC
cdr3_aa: CASSLQRNRGYTF

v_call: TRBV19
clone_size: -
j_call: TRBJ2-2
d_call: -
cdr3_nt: TGTGCCAGTAGTATACGGGTTGATACCGGGGAGCTGTTTTTT
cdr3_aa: CASSIRVDTGELFF

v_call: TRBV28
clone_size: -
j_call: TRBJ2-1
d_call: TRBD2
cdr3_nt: TGTGCCAGCAGCCCAACTAGCGGTCAGTTCAATGAGCAGTTCTTC
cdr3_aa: CASSPTSGQFNEQFF

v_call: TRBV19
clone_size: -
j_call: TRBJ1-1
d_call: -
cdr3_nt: TGTGCCAGTAGTTCCCCATCCGAAGCGAACACTGAAGCTTTCTTT
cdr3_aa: CASSSPSEANTEAFF

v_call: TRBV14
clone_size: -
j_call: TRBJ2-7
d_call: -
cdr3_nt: TGTGCCAGCAGCCAAGTCGGGCCAGGGGACTCTTCAAGCTCCTACGAGCAGTACTTC
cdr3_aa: CASSQVGPGDSSSSYEQYF